This entry lists 9 T cell receptor beta chains sequenced from one sample in a study of early T cells in non-severe SARS-CoV-2 infection. TCRdb processed the 5' RACE reads anew with MiXCR; each CDR3 protein has one entry. The repertoire holds 90,000 to 130,000 distinct CDR3 sequences, with roughly 13% as singletons. Material: whole blood, obtained at baseline. The source is an adult who was a healthcare worker with PCR-confirmed SARS-CoV-2 infection or an uninfected control (not recorded which).

The chain employs TRBV20-1 and TRBJ1-2; D perhaps matches TRBD1 (5 bases). CDR3 length equals 11 residues. The germline CDR1 and CDR2 sequences are DFQATT and SNEGSKA (reference sequence). V lost 7 bases, J lost 4 bases, and 10 bases lay in between. CDR3 protein: CSGGEPYGYTF. The CDR3 DNA sequence: TGCAGTGGAGGGGAGCCCTATGGCTACACCTTC.

The chain has TRBV6-5 and TRBJ1-6; 9 bases match TRBD1. V lost 6 bases and J lost 6; bases outside the gene matches: 6. The CDR3 is 15 amino acids. CDR1 is MNHEY and CDR2 is SVGAGI in the germline V gene. CDR3 sequence (DNA): TGTGCCAGCAGCTCGGGACAGGGCTTTAATTCACCCCTCCACTTT. Residues: CASSSGQGFNSPLHF.

This chain connects TRBV7-6 to TRBJ2-5; TRBD2 matches 12 bases. The CDR3 contains 15 residues. Germline V gene data show CDR1 as SGHVS and CDR2 as FNYEAQ. V trimming: 5 bases; J trimming: 4 bases; junction bases outside the gene matches: 5. CDR3 protein: CASSPRTSGVETQYF. Written as DNA, the CDR3 is TGTGCCAGCAGCCCGAGGACTAGCGGGGTAGAGACCCAGTACTTC.

The rearrangement uses TRBV29-1 and TRBJ1-1; possible D gene TRBD1, 5 bases. The CDR3 runs 14 residues. Per germline, CDR1 SQVTM and CDR2 ANQGSEA. The V end lost 2 bases, the J end lost 4 bases, and 14 bases lay between the germline ends. Written as DNA, the CDR3 is TGCAGCGTTGAAAGGCCAGGGAGAACCACTGAAGCTTTCTTT. It specifies CSVERPGRTTEAFF.

This clonotype was seen a few times. The gene calls are TRBV28 and TRBJ1-5; D not resolved. The germline CDR1 and CDR2 sequences are MDHEN and SYDVKM. This CDR3 comprises 11 residues. V was clipped by 8 bases and J by 11 bases, with 13 bases between them. The CDR3 DNA reads as TGTGCCAGCCGGGAGCTAAAGGCCCAGCATTTT. It encodes CASRELKAQHF. Filled out from reference TRBV28 and TRBJ1-5, the complete variable domain reads DVKVTQSSRYLVKRTGEKVFLECVQDMDHENMFWYRQDPGLGLRLIYFSYDVKMKEKGDIPEGYSVSREKKERFSLILESASTNQTSMYLCASRELKAQHFGDGTRLSIL.

In its sample, this clonotype was seen a few times. CDR3 residues: CSARGGGLLDEQFF. CDR3 DNA sequence: TGCAGTGCTAGAGGCGGGGGCCTCCTCGATGAGCAGTTCTTC. The chain has TRBV20-1 and TRBJ2-1; D might be TRBD2 (7 bases). The CDR3 runs to 14 residues. V lost 1 base and J 8 bases, leaving 15 bases between the germline ends. The germline V gene has CDR1 DFQATT and CDR2 SNEGSKA (reference sequence).

The chain combines TRBV6-2 or TRBV6-3 with TRBJ2-7; TRBD1 aligns across 7 bases. This CDR3 spans 14 amino acids. The V gene end was trimmed by 6 bases and the J gene end by 6 bases; junction bases not matched to a gene: 11. The germline gives CDR1 MNHEY, CDR2 SVGEGT. The CDR3 protein is CASRRGPGVVEQYF. The CDR3 DNA sequence: TGTGCCAGCAGAAGGGGGCCAGGGGTAGTCGAGCAGTACTTC.

This clonotype was counted many times. V usage is TRBV20-1 and J usage is TRBJ1-2; 11 bases match TRBD1. The ends lost 6 bases at V and 2 bases at J; junction bases unmatched: 5. The CDR3 contains 14 residues. Germline CDR1 DFQATT, CDR2 SNEGSKA (reference sequence). The CDR3 loop is CSAQDRGLNYGYTF. The CDR3 DNA follows: TGCAGTGCCCAGGACAGGGGGCTAAACTATGGCTACACCTTC.

This clonotype was counted at least ten times. The chain is built from TRBV2 and TRBJ2-3; perhaps TRBD2 as D (5 bases). Germline CDR1 is SNHLY and CDR2 is FYNNEI. The CDR3 contains 13 residues. Trimming took 8 bases from V and 0 from J, leaving 9 bases between them. Here the CDR3 reads CASVLDSTDTQYF. The CDR3 DNA reads TGTGCCAGCGTACTAGATAGCACAGATACGCAGTATTTT.